Shown below are 18 T cell receptor beta chains from a single sample sequenced in a study of cytomegalovirus exposure and HLA in healthy donors listed by TCRdb under 2017. Receptor libraries were prepared by the immunoSEQ multiplex PCR assay. A mixture of 60 forward primers for TCR Vbeta segments and 13 reverse primers for TCR Jbeta segments was used in the multiplex PCR. Drawn from immuneACCESS, this table holds only the in-frame rearrangements with V and J called that TCRdb kept. Clones are partly lost; checked studies trace under half to an unresolved V gene and leave the rest unexplained. The sample records approximately 150,000 clones, around three quarters of which are singletons. The top ten clones comprise roughly 3.5% of the sample. Sample: PBMCs. These receptor sequences come from a man aged 30-40 years in good health and CMV-seropositive.

This chain links TRBV9 with TRBJ2-7, with TRBD1 identical over 8 bases. Germline V gene lookup returns CDR1 SGDLS and CDR2 YYNGEE. The CDR3 spans 13 residues. V lost 7 bases to trimming and J lost 4 bases; unmatched junction nucleotides: 7. CDR3 nucleotide sequence: TGTGCCAGCGGCTCAGGGGGCTATTACGAGCAGTACTTC. This gives the protein CASGSGGYYEQYF.

V and J are TRBV25-1 and TRBJ2-7, with D perhaps TRBD2 (5 bases). This CDR3 is 15 amino acids long. V lost 5 bases to trimming and J lost 5 bases, with 19 bases between them. Looked up from germline, CDR1 is MGHDK and CDR2 is SYGVNS. The CDR3 loop reads CASSTKSGSSHEQYF. The CDR3 nucleotides read TGTGCCAGCAGTACCAAATCGGGATCGTCCCACGAGCAGTACTTC.

The table lists this clone with a count of one. The rearrangement links TRBV7-8 to TRBJ2-7, with 12 bases identical to TRBD2. The germline CDR1 and CDR2 sequences are SGHVS and FQNEAQ. Trimming cost V 5 bases and J 7 bases; bases outside gene matches: 9. This CDR3 region has 15 residues. CDR3: CASSRVTSGGGEQYF. CDR3 sequence (DNA): TGTGCCAGCAGCCGTGTGACTAGCGGGGGTGGGGAGCAGTACTTC.

The CDR3 DNA is TGTGCCAGCAGCCCCCGACAGGGCGATAATTCACCCCTCCACTTT. Translated, it gives CASSPRQGDNSPLHF. The rearrangement uses TRBV11-2 and TRBJ1-6, with 7 bases identical to TRBD1. V lost 5 bases and J lost 5; bases outside the gene matches: 6. Per germline, CDR1 SGHAT and CDR2 FQNNGV. The CDR3 is made up of 15 amino acids.

There are a few counts of this clone. The V call is TRBV27, the J call TRBJ1-6, with TRBD1 matching 7 bases. The germline gives CDR1 MNHEY, CDR2 SMNVEV (reference sequence). Unmatched junction bases numbered 7, after V lost 4 bases and J lost 4 bases. The CDR3 has 16 amino acids. The CDR3, as DNA: TGTGCCAGCAGTTCAGCCGGGACAGAGTATAATTCACCCCTCCACTTT. Protein sequence: CASSSAGTEYNSPLHF.

This clone was detected only a few times. V usage is TRBV2 and J usage is TRBJ1-1; D is unclear. V was clipped by 6 bases and J by 1 base, with 12 bases between them. Per germline, CDR1 SNHLY and CDR2 FYNNEI. The length of the CDR3 is 14 residues. The CDR3 nucleotides are TGTGCCAGCAGGGAGGGAGTATCGAACACTGAAGCTTTCTTT. Translation: CASREGVSNTEAFF.

The chain recombines TRBV28 with TRBJ2-7; TRBD2 is a possible D gene (5 bases). Germline assignment: CDR1 MDHEN and CDR2 SYDVKM. Trimming pared 8 bases from V and 0 bases from J, leaving 11 bases between. The CDR3 totals 13 residues. The CDR3 loop is CASWESSSYEQYF. CDR3 sequence (DNA): TGTGCCAGCTGGGAGTCAAGCTCCTACGAGCAGTACTTC.

The V and J genes are TRBV7-8 and TRBJ1-4; the match to TRBD1 covers 8 bases. V lost 5 bases to trimming and J lost 2 bases; unmatched junction nucleotides: 4. The CDR3 runs to 15 residues. Germline lookup yields CDR1 SGHVS and CDR2 FQNEAQ. This chain's CDR3 is CASSPRTGTNEKLFF. The CDR3 DNA reads TGTGCCAGCAGCCCGCGGACAGGGACTAATGAAAAACTGTTTTTT. The full variable domain, rest sourced from reference TRBV7-8 and TRBJ1-4, is GAGVSQSPRYKVAKRGQDVALRCDPISGHVSLFWYQQALGQGPEFLTYFQNEAQLDKSGLPSDRFFAERPEGSVSTLKIQRTQQEDSAVYLCASSPRTGTNEKLFFGSGTQLSVL.

This clone was found once. This chain connects TRBV10-3 to TRBJ2-7; D may be TRBD1 (6 bases). The CDR3 spans 11 residues. CDR1 is ENHRY, CDR2 SYGVKD, per germline. V was clipped by 9 bases and J by 1 base, with 7 bases between them. Here the CDR3 reads CAIGQSYEQYF. The CDR3 DNA reads as TGTGCCATTGGACAGTCCTACGAGCAGTACTTC.

With respect to this clone: Additional DNA sequences in this sample encode the identical CDR3. V gene TRBV6-5 combines with J gene TRBJ1-6; TRBD1 aligns across 8 bases. V lost 5 bases and J lost 14; bases outside the gene matches: 14. CDR1 and CDR2 from the germline V gene are MNHEY and SVGAGI. The CDR3 covers 15 residues. The CDR3 loop is CASSIGQGRGGALHF. CDR3 DNA: TGTGCCAGCAGTATAGGACAGGGCCGAGGAGGGGCCCTCCACTTT.

The V call is TRBV27, the J call TRBJ2-7; TRBD1 matches at 7 bases. V was clipped by 0 bases and J by 3 bases; unmatched bases: 8. CDR3 size: 16 residues. Germline V CDR1 and CDR2: MNHEY, SMNVEV (reference sequence). Written as DNA, the CDR3 is TGTGCCAGCAGTTTATCGGGCCGGGACAGCTACTACGAGCAGTACTTC. It encodes CASSLSGRDSYYEQYF.

This clone was seen a few times. Distinct nucleotide sequences in the sample also encode this CDR3. The rearrangement uses TRBV28 and TRBJ2-7; 10 nucleotides match TRBD1. J was trimmed by 4 bases and V by 4 bases; bases with no gene match: 7. The CDR3 contains 15 residues. Germline CDR1 and CDR2: MDHEN and SYDVKM. The CDR3 here is CASSSHGQGGYEQYF. In DNA form, the CDR3 reads TGTGCCAGCAGTTCTCATGGACAGGGGGGTTACGAGCAGTACTTC.

CDR3 DNA sequence: TGCGCCAGCAGTACGGGGGAGAACACCGGGGAGCTGTTTTTT. Residues: CASSTGENTGELFF. V usage is TRBV5-1 and J usage is TRBJ2-2, with D possibly matching TRBD2 (6 bases). This CDR3 region has 14 residues. CDR1 is SGHRS and CDR2 is YFSETQ in the germline V gene. Trimming took off 5 bases at V and 1 base at J, with 9 bases between the two ends.

This rearrangement joins TRBV10-3 to TRBJ2-1; 11 bases are a match to TRBD1. The germline V gene encodes CDR1 ENHRY and CDR2 SYGVKD. V gave up 4 bases and J gave up 3 bases; unmatched junction bases: 2. This CDR3 is 15 amino acids long. In nucleotides, the CDR3 is TGTGCCATCAGTGCCGGGACAGGGGGCTACAATGAGCAGTTCTTC. It translates to CAISAGTGGYNEQFF.

The chain employs TRBV10-3 and TRBJ2-3, with no clear D. The germline gives CDR1 ENHRY, CDR2 SYGVKD. V lost 0 bases, J lost 5 bases, and 3 bases lay in between. This CDR3 has 12 residues. CDR3 residues: CAISESGDTQYF. CDR3 sequence (DNA): TGTGCCATCAGTGAGTCCGGAGATACGCAGTATTTT.

The V call is TRBV4-2, the J call TRBJ1-1; D remains ambiguous. V lost 0 bases and J lost 1, with 9 bases in between. This CDR3 has 15 amino acids. Germline CDR1 is LGHNA and CDR2 is YNFKEQ. CDR3: CASSQDKRRNTEAFF. CDR3 sequence (DNA): TGTGCCAGCAGCCAAGACAAACGGAGGAACACTGAAGCTTTCTTT.

This chain connects TRBV6-1 to TRBJ1-5, with 8 bases aligning to TRBD1. V shed 7 bases, J shed 6 bases, and the junction held 5 bases outside the gene matches. CDR1 is MNHNS and CDR2 is SASEGT in the germline V gene. The CDR3 extends over 13 amino acids. The CDR3, as DNA: TGTGCCAGCACCCAGGACAGGGTTCAGCCCCAGCATTTT. Its translation is CASTQDRVQPQHF.

The chain is built from TRBV7-9 and TRBJ2-7; 11 nucleotides line up with TRBD2. This CDR3 comprises 16 residues. Trimming removed 5 bases from V and 8 bases from J; junction bases left unmatched: 14. Per germline, CDR1 SEHNR and CDR2 FQNEAQ (reference sequence). CDR3 residues: CASSQLSLAGGPQQYF. CDR3 in DNA: TGTGCCAGCAGCCAACTTAGCCTAGCGGGGGGTCCTCAGCAGTACTTC.